The 13 T cell receptor beta chains below come from one sample, sequenced in a study of T-cell reconstitution after alpha-beta-depleted transplantation in children. Preparation of the TCRbeta library involved a method that used unique molecular identifiers. TCRdb processed the PCR reads anew with MiXCR; each CDR3 protein has one entry. The repertoire holds about 870,000 distinct CDR3 sequences, with about 15% as singletons. Sequences were derived from PBMCs, mostly from graft donor cells, sampled 360 days after TCRalphabeta/CD19-depleted stem cell transplant. The origin of the receptors is a male patient under 18 who had a stem cell transplant for acute lymphoblastic leukemia, so the T cells may come from the graft donor.

This clonotype was seen only a few times. V gene TRBV4-2 combines with J gene TRBJ2-6; possibly TRBD2 for D (5 bases). Trimming took off 4 bases at V and 2 bases at J, with 18 bases between the two ends. This CDR3 spans 18 amino acids. The germline CDR1 and CDR2 sequences are LGHNA and YNFKEQ. The CDR3 loop reads CASSLTRRTRAGANVLTF. CDR3 DNA sequence: TGTGCCAGCAGCCTCACTAGGCGGACCCGCGCTGGGGCCAACGTCCTGACTTTC.

This clonotype was detected a few times. The V gene is TRBV20-1, the J gene TRBJ2-7; 11 nucleotides line up with TRBD2. The CDR3 consists of 16 residues. Germline values: CDR1 DFQATT, CDR2 SNEGSKA (reference sequence). The ends lost 2 bases at V and 2 bases at J; junction bases unmatched: 8. This CDR3 reads CSARLILAGVPYEQYF. The CDR3 nucleotides read TGCAGTGCTAGACTTATACTAGCGGGAGTCCCCTACGAGCAGTACTTC.

This clonotype came up a few times. The V gene is TRBV13, the J gene TRBJ2-5, with a tentative D call TRBD2 (5 bases). The CDR3 loop spans 13 amino acids. The V gene lost 5 bases and the J gene lost 9 bases, with 16 bases spanning the gap. Germline values: CDR1 PRHDT, CDR2 FYEKMQ (reference sequence). DNA of the CDR3: TGTGCCAGCAGCGGGCGACTATCCCGTGCCCAGTACTTC. Translation: CASSGRLSRAQYF.

This clonotype has at least ten counts. The V call is TRBV29-1, the J call TRBJ2-1, with D unclear. Germline assignment: CDR1 SQVTM and CDR2 ANQGSEA. CDR3 length: 14 residues. Trimming took 3 bases from V and 4 from J, leaving 13 bases between them. CDR3 DNA sequence: TGCAGCGTTGACCCTGGGCCGCAATACAATGAGCAGTTCTTC. This encodes CSVDPGPQYNEQFF.

This chain links TRBV7-3 with TRBJ2-1, with 10 positions matching TRBD2. Looked up from germline, CDR1 is SGHTA and CDR2 is FQGTGA. This CDR3 region has 15 residues. With V trimmed by 4 bases and J by 4 bases, 4 bases remained unmatched. CDR3 protein: CASSSKLAGYNEQFF. The CDR3, as DNA: TGTGCCAGCAGCTCAAAACTAGCGGGGTACAATGAGCAGTTCTTC.

This clonotype was picked up a small number of times. The chain employs TRBV18 and TRBJ2-3; a possible D gene is TRBD2 (5 bases). The CDR3 spans 14 residues. Germline CDR1 KGHSH, CDR2 LQKENI. With 0 bases removed from V and 7 bases from J, the gap between germline ends came to 11 bases. The DNA of the CDR3 is TGTGCCAGCTCACCACCGGAGGCCCCATATACGCAGTATTTT. Amino acid sequence: CASSPPEAPYTQYF.

The rearrangement uses TRBV12-3 or TRBV12-4 and TRBJ2-5, with D unresolved. The V gene lost 2 bases and the J gene lost 4 bases, with 11 bases spanning the gap. The CDR3 has 14 amino acids. The CDR3, as DNA: TGTGCCAGCAGTTTACGGAGAGAGTTAGAGACCCAGTACTTC. It specifies CASSLRRELETQYF.

The rearrangement uses TRBV7-9 and TRBJ2-7, with D maybe TRBD1 (6 bases). Germline V gene sequence: CDR1 SEHNR, CDR2 FQNEAQ (reference sequence). The germline V and J ends were trimmed by 4 bases and 1 base, with 14 bases remaining between them. There are 15 residues in the CDR3. CDR3 region: CASSSWTEESYEQYF. The CDR3, as DNA: TGTGCCAGCAGCTCTTGGACAGAAGAATCCTACGAGCAGTACTTC. The entire variable domain, with the rest obtained from reference TRBV7-9 and TRBJ2-7, is as follows: DTGVSQNPRHKITKRGQNVTFRCDPISEHNRLYWYRQTLGQGPEFLTYFQNEAQLEKSRLLSDRFSAERPKGSFSTLEIQRTEQGDSAMYLCASSSWTEESYEQYFGPGTRLTVT.

This clonotype was observed a few times. The chain links TRBV18 to TRBJ2-5; 8 bases match TRBD2. The CDR3 runs 16 residues. With 4 bases clipped from V and 4 bases from J, the junction kept 11 bases outside the gene matches. Germline CDR1 reads KGHSH; CDR2 reads LQKENI. CDR3 sequence (DNA): TGTGCCAGCTCACTTGAACAGCGGGAGACGGCAGAGACCCAGTACTTC. Amino acid sequence: CASSLEQRETAETQYF.

This rearrangement joins TRBV30 to TRBJ1-2, with 10 bases identical to TRBD1. Trimming removed 4 bases from V and 5 bases from J; junction bases left unmatched: 1. The length of the CDR3 is 12 residues. CDR1 GTSNPN and CDR2 SVGIG come from the germline V gene (reference sequence). The DNA for the CDR3 is TGTGCCTGGACGGGACAGGGGTATGGCTACACCTTC. This encodes CAWTGQGYGYTF.

For this clonotype: Germline and junction disagree at one end, which may indicate a read error. The rearrangement joins TRBV4-1 to TRBJ2-4, with D possibly TRBD2 on 6 matching bases. The CDR3 spans 13 residues. Germline V CDR1 and CDR2: MGHRA, YSYEKL. CDR3 loop: CASSPAGSGTPNF. CDR3 sequence (DNA): TGCGCCAGCAGCCCCGCGGGTAGCGGCACACCAAACTTC.

The chain is built from TRBV4-1 and TRBJ2-7, with a weak D call TRBD2 (6 bases). V was shortened by 0 bases and J by 1 base, with 13 bases between the two germline ends. The CDR3 has 16 amino acids. Germline V gives CDR1 MGHRA, CDR2 YSYEKL. The CDR3 region has the DNA TGCGCCAGCAGCCAAGACTCCCGGGAGCGATCCTACGAGCAGTACTTC. Translating it yields CASSQDSRERSYEQYF.

In its sample, this clonotype was seen a few times. The genes are TRBV12-3 or TRBV12-4 and TRBJ2-7; TRBD2 matches at 8 bases. J lost 4 bases, V lost 1 base, and 9 bases had no gene match. CDR3 length: 16 residues. The CDR3 protein is CASSLGWSSGFYEQYF. CDR3 in DNA: TGTGCCAGCAGTTTAGGGTGGTCTAGCGGGTTTTACGAGCAGTACTTC.